The 19 T cell receptor beta chains below come from one sample, sequenced in a study of OX40 agonist ivuxolimab in advanced cancers. Sequenced by immunoSEQ multiplex PCR; TCRdb stores in-frame clones only, minus some. Found here are over 65,000 clones, about nine tenths of them singletons; the top ten hold roughly 11%. The sample consisted of CD4+ or CD8+ T cells sorted from blood, taken in a trial of the OX40 agonist ivuxolimab. Receptors originate from an adult with an advanced solid tumor such as melanoma, head and neck, liver or kidney cancer.

The chain employs TRBV7-9 and TRBJ1-1, with D perhaps matching TRBD1 (6 bases). The V and J ends lost 4 bases and 5 bases respectively, with 17 bases between them. The CDR3 is 15 residues long. The germline CDR1 and CDR2 sequences are SEHNR and FQNEAQ (reference sequence). CDR3 nucleotides: TGTGCCAGCAGCTCGTTGGGGGGGCGCGAAACTGAAGCTTTCTTT. As protein: CASSSLGGRETEAFF.

The rearrangement uses TRBV11-3 and TRBJ2-1, with 7 bases lining up with TRBD2. The length of the CDR3 is 17 residues. Germline V gene data show CDR1 as SGHNT and CDR2 as YENEEA. Trimming took 5 bases from V and 3 from J; bases not matched to a gene: 13. Written as DNA, the CDR3 is TGTGCCAGCAGCAGTACCGCGACTAGCCACCACTACAATGAGCAGTTCTTC. Translation gives CASSSTATSHHYNEQFF.

This chain connects TRBV13 to TRBJ2-5, with 10 bases fitting TRBD2. This CDR3 is built from 16 residues. The V gene end was trimmed by 0 bases and the J gene end by 1 base; junction bases not matched to a gene: 2. CDR1 and CDR2 from the germline V gene are PRHDT and FYEKMQ (reference sequence). CDR3 region: CASSLGTSGPQETQYF. CDR3 coding DNA: TGTGCCAGCAGCTTAGGGACTAGCGGGCCCCAAGAGACCCAGTACTTC.

The rearrangement uses TRBV4-1 and TRBJ2-1; 10 bases fit TRBD2. The CDR3 covers 17 residues. Per the germline V gene, CDR1 is MGHRA and CDR2 is YSYEKL. V was pared by 0 bases and J by 0 bases, with 2 bases of the junction left unmatched. CDR3 in DNA: TGCGCCAGCAGCCAAGATCTAGCGGGGGTCTCCTACAATGAGCAGTTCTTC. Residues: CASSQDLAGVSYNEQFF.

To note about this clone: Other DNA sequences of this sample code for an identical CDR3. The chain carries TRBV10-2 and TRBJ2-2; 11 nucleotides agree with TRBD2. The CDR3 runs 17 residues. Germline loops: CDR1 WSHSY, CDR2 SAAADI. In DNA, the CDR3 is TGCGCGACCGAACCTATAGCGGGGGGGCCAGGCACCGGGGAGCTGTTTTTT. Its protein is CATEPIAGGPGTGELFF.

The chain employs TRBV15 and TRBJ1-2; D call uncertain. V lost 0 bases and J 4 bases, leaving 9 bases between the germline ends. The CDR3 covers 14 residues. CDR1 is LNHNV, CDR2 YYDKDF, per germline (reference sequence). DNA of the CDR3: TGTGCCACCAGCAGAGATCGGCAGGCCTATGGCTACACCTTC. This sequence encodes CATSRDRQAYGYTF.

This clone has just a few counts. The rearrangement joins TRBV10-3 to TRBJ2-1; 10 nucleotides line up with TRBD2. The CDR3 length is 17 residues. The V gene's germline CDR1 is ENHRY and CDR2 SYGVKD. Unmatched junction bases numbered 6, after V lost 0 bases and J lost 4 bases. DNA for the CDR3: TGTGCCATCAGTGAGTCGCTAGCGGGGGCCTCATACAATGAGCAGTTCTTC. Its translation: CAISESLAGASYNEQFF.

The V and J genes are TRBV5-6 and TRBJ1-5; D not resolved. The CDR3 runs to 13 residues. Germline V CDR1 and CDR2: SGHDT, YYEEEE. Trimming left V 0 bases short and J 2 bases short, with 3 bases between. The CDR3 nucleotides read TGTGCCAGCAGCTTGGACGGCAATCAGCCCCAGCATTTT. It encodes CASSLDGNQPQHF.

This clone has just one count. This chain uses TRBV19 with TRBJ1-1, with a tentative D call TRBD1 (5 bases). Germline CDR1 is LNHDA and CDR2 is SQIVND (reference sequence). This CDR3 is built from 14 residues. The V gene lost 11 bases and the J gene lost 1 base, with 17 bases spanning the gap. The CDR3 reads CAVRTPWGNTEAFF. CDR3 sequence (DNA): TGTGCCGTTCGGACACCCTGGGGGAACACTGAAGCTTTCTTT. Full variable domain (remainder filled in from reference TRBV19 and TRBJ1-1): DGGITQSPKYLFRKEGQNVTLSCEQNLNHDAMYWYRQDPGQGLRLIYYSQIVNDFQKGDIAEGYSVSREKKESFPLTVTSAQKNPTAFYLCAVRTPWGNTEAFFGQGTRLTVV.

The chain joins TRBV18 to TRBJ2-6, with TRBD1 identical over 10 bases. The CDR3 runs to 18 residues. Looked up from germline, CDR1 is KGHSH and CDR2 is LQKENI. V lost 4 bases, J lost 0 bases, and 6 bases stayed unmatched. The CDR3 DNA reads as TGTGCCAGCTCACGACAGGGGGCGATTTACTCTGGGGCCAACGTCCTGACTTTC. Its translation is CASSRQGAIYSGANVLTF.

This rearrangement joins TRBV27 to TRBJ2-2; the match to TRBD2 covers 10 bases. The CDR3 loop spans 17 amino acids. The V segment lost 2 bases and the J segment 4 bases; nucleotides outside the gene matches: 7. From germline, CDR1 is MNHEY and CDR2 SMNVEV (reference sequence). The CDR3, as DNA: TGTGCCAGCAGTTTAGTCCTAGCGGGGGACATCACCGGGGAGCTGTTTTTT. It yields the protein CASSLVLAGDITGELFF.

The chain is built from TRBV5-1 and TRBJ1-4; D not resolved. The CDR3 sequence is 14 residues long. V was trimmed by 0 bases and J by 7 bases, leaving 10 bases between them. CDR1 and CDR2 from the germline V gene are SGHRS and YFSETQ. This CDR3 reads CASSLAWSVEKLFF. Here the CDR3 DNA reads TGCGCCAGCAGCTTGGCCTGGTCGGTTGAAAAACTGTTTTTT.

This chain links TRBV4-2 with TRBJ2-3; 9 nucleotides agree with TRBD2. The germline CDR1 and CDR2 sequences are LGHNA and YNFKEQ. The CDR3 runs to 16 residues. Losses at the gene ends were 3 bases for V and 2 bases for J; bases not matched to a gene: 6. The CDR3 DNA is TGTGCCAGCAGCCAGATCGTAGCGGGGGACACAGATACGCAGTATTTT. Translated, it gives CASSQIVAGDTDTQYF.

V usage is TRBV25-1 and J usage is TRBJ2-5; no clear D. V was pared by 3 bases and J by 5 bases, with 4 bases between. This CDR3 region has 11 residues. CDR1 MGHDK and CDR2 SYGVNS come from the germline V gene. This CDR3 is CASSDRETQYF. DNA of the CDR3: TGTGCCAGCAGTGATAGGGAGACCCAGTACTTC.

The chain employs TRBV29-1 and TRBJ2-2; D is unclear. Deletions cut 5 bases from V and 7 bases from J, with 11 bases between. Germline values: CDR1 SQVTM, CDR2 ANQGSEA. This CDR3 has 12 amino acids. CDR3 amino acids: CSVTRPSGELFF. CDR3 nucleotide sequence: TGCAGCGTTACCCGGCCCAGCGGGGAGCTGTTTTTT.

The rearrangement links TRBV6-6 to TRBJ1-2; 7 nucleotides agree with TRBD1. The V segment lost 2 bases and the J segment 5 bases; nucleotides outside the gene matches: 5. The CDR3 spans 14 residues. CDR1 MNHNY and CDR2 SVGAGI come from the germline V gene (reference sequence). CDR3 DNA sequence: TGTGCCAGCAGTTACCAGGGGGGGACGTATGGCTACACCTTC. Its protein product is CASSYQGGTYGYTF.

This chain links TRBV4-1 with TRBJ1-3, with D perhaps matching TRBD1 (6 bases). Germline V CDR1 and CDR2: MGHRA, YSYEKL. With 0 bases removed from V and 3 bases from J, the gap between germline ends came to 15 bases. The CDR3 extends over 17 amino acids. CDR3 region: CASSQEGAGVNGNTIYF. CDR3 sequence (DNA): TGCGCCAGCAGCCAAGAAGGGGCAGGGGTTAATGGAAACACCATATATTTT.

The V and J genes are TRBV19 and TRBJ2-7, with D possibly being TRBD1 or TRBD2 (5 bases each). CDR3 length: 14 amino acids. The ends were cut back, 4 bases at V and 3 bases at J, with 13 bases in the middle. Germline V gene data show CDR1 as LNHDA and CDR2 as SQIVND (reference sequence). The CDR3 loop reads CASSNGGSGYEQYF. Here the CDR3 DNA reads TGTGCCAGTAGTAATGGGGGATCGGGCTACGAGCAGTACTTC.

This sequence joins TRBV4-2 and TRBJ1-1; D unclear. The V gene's germline CDR1 is LGHNA and CDR2 YNFKEQ. The CDR3 is made up of 16 amino acids. Trimming cost V 4 bases and J 0 bases, with 15 bases left between them. The CDR3 spells CASSPEMRWVNTEAFF. CDR3 coding DNA: TGTGCCAGCAGCCCTGAGATGCGGTGGGTGAACACTGAAGCTTTCTTT.